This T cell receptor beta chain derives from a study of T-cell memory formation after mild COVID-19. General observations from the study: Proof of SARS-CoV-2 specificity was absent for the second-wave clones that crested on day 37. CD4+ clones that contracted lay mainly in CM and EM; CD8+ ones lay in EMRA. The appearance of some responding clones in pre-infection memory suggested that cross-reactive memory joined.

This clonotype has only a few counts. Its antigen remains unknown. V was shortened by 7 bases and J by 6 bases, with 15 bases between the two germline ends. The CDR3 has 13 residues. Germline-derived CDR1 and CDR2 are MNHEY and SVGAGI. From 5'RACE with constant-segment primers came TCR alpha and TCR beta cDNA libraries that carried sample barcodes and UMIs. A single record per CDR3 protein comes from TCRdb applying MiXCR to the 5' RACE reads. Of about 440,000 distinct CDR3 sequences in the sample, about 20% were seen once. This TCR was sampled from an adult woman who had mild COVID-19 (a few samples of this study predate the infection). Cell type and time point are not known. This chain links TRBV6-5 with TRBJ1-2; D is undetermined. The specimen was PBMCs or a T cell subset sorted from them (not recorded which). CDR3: CASTTGILNGYTF. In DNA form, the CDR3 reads TGTGCCAGCACGACGGGAATTCTGAATGGCTACACCTTC.